This T cell receptor beta chain was documented in a study of spatial heterogeneity in lung cancer. Study details: The 55 to 90 donors had untreated early-stage non-small cell lung cancer. Consistently, beta-chain sequences turned up in larger numbers than alpha-chain sequences did.

Every individual TCR cDNA molecule carried its own unique molecular identifier, which allowed correction of PCR and sequencing errors. MiXCR was run by TCRdb on the 5' RACE reads, yielding one entry per CDR3 protein. Among over 95,000 distinct CDR3 sequences listed, 10% to 11% were seen once. Time point: blood at routine non-recurrence follow-up after resection. The sequenced material consisted of unsorted whole RNA from tumor, nontumor lung or frozen PBMC. The CDR3 has 14 residues. Germline assignment: CDR1 DFQATT and CDR2 SNEGSKA (reference sequence). Trimming removed 0 bases at V and 5 bases at J, with 13 bases between.

The sample in question was PBMCs, obtained at follow-up. This clonotype was obtained from a female donor with early-stage non-small cell lung cancer. The V gene is TRBV20-1, the J gene TRBJ1-1; perhaps TRBD1 as D (5 bases). CDR3 nucleotide sequence: TGCAGTGCTAGAGATCTAGGGGTTTTGACTGAAGCTTTCTTT. It yields the protein CSARDLGVLTEAFF.